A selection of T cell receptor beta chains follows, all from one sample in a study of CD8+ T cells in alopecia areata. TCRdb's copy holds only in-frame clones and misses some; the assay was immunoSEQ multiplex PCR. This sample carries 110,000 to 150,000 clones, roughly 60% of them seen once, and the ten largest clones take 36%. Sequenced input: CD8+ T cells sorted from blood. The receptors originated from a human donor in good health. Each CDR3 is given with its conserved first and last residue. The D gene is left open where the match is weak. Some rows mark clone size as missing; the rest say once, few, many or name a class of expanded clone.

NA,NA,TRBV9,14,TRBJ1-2,CASSSRTAIYGYTF,TGTGCCAGCAGCTCAAGGACGGCCATCTATGGCTACACCTTC
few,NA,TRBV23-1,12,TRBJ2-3,CASRSAPGPQYF,TGCGCCAGCAGGAGCGCGCCGGGGCCGCAGTATTTT
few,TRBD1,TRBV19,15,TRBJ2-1,CASSITTGPYNEQFF,TGTGCCAGTAGTATTACGACAGGGCCTTACAATGAGCAGTTCTTC
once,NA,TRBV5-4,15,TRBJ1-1,CASSVRQARNTEAFF,TGTGCCAGCAGCGTTCGACAGGCCAGGAACACTGAAGCTTTCTTT
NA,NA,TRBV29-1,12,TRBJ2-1,CSVEGDPNEQFF,TGCAGCGTTGAGGGGGATCCCAATGAGCAGTTCTTC
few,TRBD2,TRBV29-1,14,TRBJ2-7,CSVEDGGRAGEQYF,TGCAGCGTTGAAGACGGCGGGAGGGCCGGGGAGCAGTACTTC
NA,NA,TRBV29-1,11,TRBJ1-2,CSVKANYGYTF,TGCAGCGTGAAAGCTAACTATGGCTACACCTTC
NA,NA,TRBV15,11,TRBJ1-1,CATSRDLIAFF,TGTGCCACCAGCAGAGACTTGATAGCTTTCTTT
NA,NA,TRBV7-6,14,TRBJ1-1,CASSARGMNTEAFF,TGTGCCAGCAGCGCCCGCGGGATGAACACTGAAGCTTTCTTT
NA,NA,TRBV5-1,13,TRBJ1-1,CASSLNYGPEAFF,TGCGCCAGCAGCTTGAATTACGGACCTGAAGCTTTCTTT
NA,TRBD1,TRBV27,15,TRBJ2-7,CASSKTDRGAYEQYF,TGTGCCAGCAGTAAGACCGACAGGGGAGCCTACGAGCAGTACTTC
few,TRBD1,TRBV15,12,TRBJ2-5,CAEETGVETQYF,TGTGCCGAAGAGACAGGGGTGGAGACCCAGTACTTC